These 2 T cell receptor beta chains originate from one sample sequenced in a study of T cell changes during pregnancy in multiple sclerosis. The assay was immunoSEQ multiplex PCR, and TCRdb's table has in-frame clones only and misses some. This sample carries some 47,000 clones, around 96% of them seen once, and the ten largest clones take about 0.92%. The sample in question was peripheral blood, obtained in the second trimester of pregnancy. These receptors were obtained from a female donor with multiple sclerosis, enrolled in a pregnancy study.

Comment on this clone: This same CDR3 is encoded by further DNA sequences in the sample. The gene calls are TRBV18 and TRBJ2-1, with D unresolved. Germline CDR1 reads KGHSH; CDR2 reads LQKENI. There are 16 residues in the CDR3. V was shortened by 4 bases and J by 7 bases, with 20 bases between the two germline ends. CDR3 coding DNA: TGTGCCAGCTCACGCTATCTTACCCCGGGTGATAATGAGCAGTTCTTC. Amino acid sequence: CASSRYLTPGDNEQFF.

The chain links TRBV5-1 to TRBJ2-7; D remains unclear. In germline, CDR1 is SGHRS, CDR2 YFSETQ. V lost 0 bases to trimming and J lost 0 bases, with 13 bases between them. This CDR3 has 16 residues. CDR3 bases: TGCGCCAGCAGCTTGGATCCCGCAGGAACCTCCTACGAGCAGTACTTC. Residues: CASSLDPAGTSYEQYF.